This TCR beta chain was identified in a study of T cell responses to AZD1222 COVID-19 vaccine. V dropped 5 bases and J dropped 6; count of bases not matched to a gene: 12. CDR1 is SGHTA, CDR2 FQGNSA, per germline. This CDR3 contains 16 residues. Measured with immunoSEQ multiplex PCR; TCRdb has only the in-frame clones, and not every one. The sample shows about 140,000 clones, roughly 90% of them seen only once. Sequencing used peripheral blood, obtained on day 0 of AZD1222 vaccination. This sequence joins TRBV7-2 and TRBJ2-2; TRBD1 matches 7 bases. The sequence came from an adult in good health. The DNA for the CDR3 is TGTGCCAGCAGCCCAGGGGGAATAGGAACCCCCGGGGAGCTGTTTTTT. Translating it yields CASSPGGIGTPGELFF.